Shown below are 9 T cell receptor beta chains from a single sample sequenced in a study of identifying expanded T cells in peripheral blood. Method: immunoSEQ multiplex PCR; TCRdb's copy keeps in-frame clones and lacks some. The sample holds tens of thousands of clones, 70% to 90% seen once. Sequencing used blood. These receptors originate from a person aged 18-70 years in good health.

The V gene is TRBV4-2, the J gene TRBJ2-3; D ambiguous. V gave up 2 bases and J gave up 3 bases, with 12 bases separating them. This CDR3 comprises 15 residues. Germline CDR1 reads LGHNA; CDR2 reads YNFKEQ. The CDR3 reads CASSQLSTRTDTQYF. The DNA for the CDR3 is TGTGCCAGCAGCCAACTCTCGACCAGGACAGATACGCAGTATTTT.

The J gene is TRBJ2-1, the V gene TRBV4-1, with D uncertain. Germline V gives CDR1 MGHRA, CDR2 YSYEKL. The CDR3 extends over 16 amino acids. V lost 0 bases to trimming and J lost 4 bases, with 13 bases between them. Here the CDR3 reads CASSQDPAPPYNEQFF. The CDR3 DNA reads as TGCGCCAGCAGCCAAGATCCCGCCCCCCCTTACAATGAGCAGTTCTTC.

This chain joins TRBV25-1 and TRBJ2-7; 9 positions agree with TRBD1. The length of the CDR3 is 14 residues. V was pared by 4 bases and J by 4 bases, with 5 bases of the junction left unmatched. In germline, CDR1 is MGHDK, CDR2 SYGVNS. Written as DNA, the CDR3 is TGTGCCAGCAGTGCCGACAGGGGGGCGTACGAGCAGTACTTC. Amino acid sequence: CASSADRGAYEQYF.

The chain is built from TRBV19 and TRBJ1-1, with 9 bases that match TRBD1. The V and J ends lost 5 bases and 1 base, in that order; junction bases with no gene match: 5. CDR3 size: 15 residues. Germline V gene data show CDR1 as LNHDA and CDR2 as SQIVND (reference sequence). The CDR3 region has the DNA TGTGCCAGTAGTCCACTACAGGGGGCGAACACTGAAGCTTTCTTT. This gives the protein CASSPLQGANTEAFF.

The rearrangement uses TRBV15 and TRBJ1-4; 7 nucleotides agree with TRBD1. Trimming removed 1 base from V and 5 bases from J; junction bases left unmatched: 7. Germline loops: CDR1 LNHNV, CDR2 YYDKDF (reference sequence). CDR3 length equals 16 residues. CDR3 loop: CATSRARGGRNEKLFF. The CDR3 DNA is TGTGCCACCAGCAGAGCCAGGGGGGGCAGAAATGAAAAACTGTTTTTT.

CDR3 DNA sequence: TGCGCCAGCAGCCAGGGACTAGCGGGAGGGATCTCCTACGAGCAGTACTTC. Its translation: CASSQGLAGGISYEQYF. V gene TRBV4-3 combines with J gene TRBJ2-5; 16 nucleotides agree with TRBD2. Near its end, the DNA agrees better with TRBJ2-7, so the J call may be wrong. The CDR3 totals 17 residues. The germline gives CDR1 LGHNA, CDR2 YSLEER.

This rearrangement joins TRBV19 to TRBJ1-5, with TRBD1 matching 9 bases. The V gene end was trimmed by 5 bases and the J gene end by 7 bases; junction bases not matched to a gene: 12. CDR1 is LNHDA and CDR2 is SQIVND in the germline V gene (reference sequence). This CDR3 has 16 residues. The CDR3 region has the DNA TGTGCCAGTAGTCCGCGGACAGGGGCCAATCTCCAGCCCCAGCATTTT. The encoded protein is CASSPRTGANLQPQHF.

The V and J genes are TRBV18 and TRBJ2-1, with TRBD2 matching 7 bases. Germline CDR1 reads KGHSH; CDR2 reads LQKENI. V was pared by 0 bases and J by 7 bases, with 12 bases of the junction left unmatched. CDR3 size: 17 residues. CDR3 residues: CASSPPGASGRGNEQFF. CDR3 coding DNA: TGTGCCAGCTCACCACCGGGAGCTAGCGGACGTGGGAATGAGCAGTTCTTC.

This chain connects TRBV5-1 to TRBJ1-3; weak D call: TRBD1 (6 bases). Germline lookup yields CDR1 SGHRS and CDR2 YFSETQ. The CDR3 runs 13 residues. V was shortened by 0 bases and J by 8 bases, with 9 bases between the two germline ends. CDR3 bases: TGCGCCAGCAGCTTGGGGGGGCCCGACACCATATATTTT. Amino acids: CASSLGGPDTIYF.